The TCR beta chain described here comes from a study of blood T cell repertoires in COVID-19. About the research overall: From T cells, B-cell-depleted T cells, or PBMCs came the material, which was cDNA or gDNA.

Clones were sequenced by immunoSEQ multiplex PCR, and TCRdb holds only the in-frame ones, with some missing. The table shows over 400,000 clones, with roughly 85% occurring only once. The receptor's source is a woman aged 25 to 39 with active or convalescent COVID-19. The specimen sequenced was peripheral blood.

The CDR3: CASSSQGLGTDTQYF. DNA of the CDR3: TGTGCCAGCAGTTCCCAGGGGTTGGGCACAGATACGCAGTATTTT. V and J are TRBV28 and TRBJ2-3; possible D gene TRBD1, 6 bases. The ends were cut back, 4 bases at V and 1 base at J, with 12 bases in the middle. Germline V gene sequence: CDR1 MDHEN, CDR2 SYDVKM. The length of the CDR3 is 15 residues.